This T cell receptor (beta chain) was retrieved from a study of T-cell memory formation after mild COVID-19. Findings of the study overall: Mainly CM and EM harbored the contracting CD4+ clones; mainly EMRA harbored the CD8+ ones.

TCRdb reanalysed the 5' RACE reads using MiXCR and keeps one entry per CDR3 protein. The sample yields around 430,000 distinct CDR3 sequences, roughly 15% seen once. The table lists this clonotype with a count of one. The antigen is not known. The receptor's source is a man aged 18 to 30 who had mild COVID-19 (a few samples of this study predate the infection). Cell type and time point are not known. Material for sequencing was PBMCs or a T cell subset sorted from them (not recorded which).

This CDR3 reads CSARYALGLDTEAFF. Here the CDR3 DNA reads TGCAGTGCTAGATACGCTTTGGGATTAGACACTGAAGCTTTCTTT. This chain joins TRBV20-1 and TRBJ1-1, with D hard to call. V was trimmed by 2 bases and J by 3 bases, leaving 16 bases between them. The length of the CDR3 is 15 residues. The germline CDR1 and CDR2 sequences are DFQATT and SNEGSKA (reference sequence).